Reported below is one T cell receptor beta chain. The sample originates from a study of blood T cell repertoires in COVID-19. Across the study: Sources were T cells, B-cell-depleted T cells, or PBMCs; the material itself was cDNA or gDNA.

The length of the CDR3 is 15 residues. Germline lookup yields CDR1 KGHSH and CDR2 LQKENI. J was trimmed by 4 bases and V by 3 bases; bases with no gene match: 4. Original processing methods: Amplifying reference gene primers gave estimates of nucleated cell counts. Clones were read by immunoSEQ multiplex PCR, and TCRdb kept only the in-frame ones, dropping some. Clonal size and the V and J genes are those of that table, whereas D and trimming came from the DNA. The data contain about 120,000 clones, roughly four fifths of them seen just once; the ten biggest clones take up over 9.5%. This chain joins TRBV18 and TRBJ2-5; 11 positions agree with TRBD2. The source material was peripheral blood. This sequence was found in a human donor in a cohort sampled during active COVID-19. DNA of the CDR3: TGTGCCAGCTCACCGACTAGCGGGATAGGAGAGACCCAGTACTTC. This translates into CASSPTSGIGETQYF. The full variable domain, its missing parts supplied by reference TRBV18 and TRBJ2-5, is NAGVMQNPRHLVRRRGQEARLRCSPMKGHSHVYWYRQLPEEGLKFMVYLQKENIIDESGMPKERFSAEFPKEGPSILRIQQVVRGDSAAYFCASSPTSGIGETQYFGPGTRLLVL.